Shown below are 4 T cell receptor beta chains from a single sample sequenced in a study of OX40 agonist ivuxolimab in advanced cancers. TCRdb keeps only in-frame clones here, not all; method: immunoSEQ multiplex PCR. The sample records about 43,000 clones, around 90% being singletons. The sample here was CD4+ or CD8+ T cells sorted from blood, taken in a trial of the OX40 agonist ivuxolimab. Receptors were obtained from an adult with an advanced solid tumor such as melanoma, head and neck, liver or kidney cancer.

This clone was detected only a few times. This CDR3 is CASSLGVDQPQHF. The DNA of the CDR3 is TGTGCCAGCAGCTTAGGGGTTGACCAGCCCCAGCATTTT. The J gene is TRBJ1-5, the V gene TRBV7-9; D is unresolved. CDR1 is SEHNR and CDR2 is FQNEAQ in the germline V gene (reference sequence). This CDR3 is built from 13 residues. The germline V and J ends were trimmed by 1 base and 7 bases, with 8 bases remaining between them.

The chain combines TRBV27 with TRBJ1-4, with D tentatively TRBD1 (6 bases). Germline assignment: CDR1 MNHEY and CDR2 SMNVEV (reference sequence). The V and J ends lost 6 bases and 0 bases respectively, with 14 bases between them. The CDR3 consists of 16 residues. The CDR3 DNA reads TGTGCCAGCAGCCTGACAGGCGGTGCAACTAATGAAAAACTGTTTTTT. Translated, it gives CASSLTGGATNEKLFF.

The chain recombines TRBV7-6 with TRBJ1-6; D ambiguous. CDR1 SGHVS and CDR2 FNYEAQ come from the germline V gene. V was shortened by 5 bases and J by 4 bases, with 6 bases between the two germline ends. CDR3 length equals 13 residues. The CDR3 loop reads CASSAQYNSPLHF. The DNA of the CDR3 is TGTGCCAGCAGCGCCCAGTATAATTCACCCCTCCACTTT.

The genes are TRBV6-1 and TRBJ1-1, with 7 bases lining up with TRBD1. This CDR3 is built from 12 residues. Trimming at V came to 6 bases and at J to 6 bases, leaving 4 bases not matched to a gene. Germline lookup yields CDR1 MNHNS and CDR2 SASEGT. In DNA form, the CDR3 reads TGTGCCAGCAGCTTAGGGACAGCTGAAGCTTTCTTT. It translates to CASSLGTAEAFF.